The 28 T cell receptor beta chains below all came from one sample that was sequenced in a study of T cells in Graves' hyperthyroidism and ophthalmopathy (dated by TCRdb to about 2019). Libraries were constructed by multiplex PCR. The sequencing machine was an Illumina HiSeq 2000. The TCR beta CDR3 regions were amplified from the RNA transcripts. The TCR CDR3 was subjected to a first round of RT-PCR using the HTBI primer set and the Qiagen OneStep RT-PCR kit. In TCRdb, the public reads were trimmed at Q25 with fastp and aligned with MiXCR, with productive beta chains retained. Every distinct CDR3 protein forms one entry, paired with its most common genes and DNA. This sample has about 420,000 distinct CDR3 sequences in its table, and around 16% of those were observed once. Clones ranked in the top ten supply over 7.5% of the sample. Sequencing was performed on blood. The receptors were sampled from a woman aged 18-29 years with Graves' hyperthyroidism.

This clonotype occurred a few times. This chain joins TRBV6-4 and TRBJ2-1; possibly TRBD1 for D (6 bases). V was trimmed by 6 bases and J by 5 bases, leaving 29 bases between them. Germline-derived CDR1 and CDR2 are MRHNA and SNTAGT. CDR3 length equals 19 residues. This chain's CDR3 is CASSEEEYIGTQTHNEQFF. The CDR3 DNA sequence: TGTGCCAGCAGCGAAGAAGAGTATATCGGGACACAAACCCACAATGAGCAGTTCTTC.

This clonotype has at least ten counts. This sequence joins TRBV24-1 and TRBJ2-3; 12 bases align to TRBD1. The length of the CDR3 is 15 residues. The junction had 7 bases not matched to a gene; V was cut back by 8 bases and J by 5 bases. Germline V gene lookup returns CDR1 KGHDR and CDR2 SFDVKD. The CDR3 is CATTPGTGGGDTQYF. In DNA form, the CDR3 reads TGTGCCACCACTCCCGGGACAGGGGGCGGAGATACGCAGTATTTT.

Many counts were recorded for this clonotype. J is TRBJ2-3 and V is TRBV30; D is possibly TRBD1 or TRBD2 (5 bases each). Deletions cut 7 bases from V and 0 bases from J, with 11 bases between. The CDR3 has 13 residues. Germline CDR1 is GTSNPN and CDR2 is SVGIG (reference sequence). As DNA, the CDR3 is TGTGCCTCGGGGACCCATAGCACAGATACGCAGTATTTT. Protein: CASGTHSTDTQYF.

As for this clonotype: A much larger clone differs by one base, so this may be a read error. The chain links TRBV12-3 or TRBV12-4 to TRBJ1-1, with 9 positions matching TRBD1. CDR3 length equals 17 residues. CDR3 nucleotides: TGTGCCAGCAGTCCTGGGACAGGGCTCAATTCGGACACTGAAGCTTCCTTT. It is translated as CASSPGTGLNSDTEASF.

The V call is TRBV19, the J call TRBJ2-7, with TRBD1 as a possible D gene (5 bases). Trimming shortened V by 9 bases and J by 9 bases, and 27 bases separated the two germline ends. This CDR3 has 15 residues. CDR1 and CDR2 from the germline V gene are LNHDA and SQIVND (reference sequence). Written as DNA, the CDR3 is TGTGCCAGACCCACTGCCCATCAGGGCGGTCGGGTGCAGTACTTC. Translated: CARPTAHQGGRVQYF.

The sample holds many counts of this clonotype. This chain links TRBV3-1 with TRBJ2-1; D remains ambiguous. V shed 1 base and J shed 6 bases, with 7 bases lying between them. Germline V gene lookup returns CDR1 LGHDT and CDR2 YNNKEL (reference sequence). This CDR3 spans 13 amino acids. The CDR3 is CASSQGLSNEQFF. As DNA, the CDR3 is TGTGCCAGCAGCCAAGGGCTCTCCAATGAGCAGTTCTTC.

Here the CDR3 DNA reads TGTGCCAGCAGTGGGACAGGGTTTAGTGAGAATGGCTACACCTTC. Its protein product is CASSGTGFSENGYTF. The chain carries TRBV7-9 and TRBJ1-2, with TRBD1 identical over 9 bases. This CDR3 region has 15 residues. Germline V gives CDR1 SEHNR, CDR2 FQNEAQ (reference sequence). With 6 bases clipped from V and 6 bases from J, the junction kept 11 bases outside the gene matches.

J is TRBJ1-4 and V is TRBV12-3 or TRBV12-4; tentative D call: TRBD1 (5 bases). This CDR3 region has 17 residues. V dropped 5 bases and J dropped 3 bases, with 19 bases sitting between them. CDR3 DNA sequence: TGTGCCAGCAGTATGCTCCCGGGACTGAAGGCTAATGAAAAACTGTTTTTT. This gives the protein CASSMLPGLKANEKLFF.

This clonotype was seen at least ten times. CDR3 protein: CASSTTTEPYGYTF. The CDR3 DNA follows: TGTGCCAGCAGCACGACGACAGAGCCCTATGGCTACACCTTC. The chain joins TRBV9 to TRBJ1-2; possible D gene TRBD1, 5 bases. Looked up from germline, CDR1 is SGDLS and CDR2 is YYNGEE. The V and J ends lost 4 bases and 4 bases respectively, with 14 bases between them. This CDR3 has 14 amino acids.

This clonotype was recorded many times. The chain links TRBV27 to TRBJ2-7; TRBD1 aligns across 7 bases. This CDR3 comprises 15 residues. J gave up 5 bases and V 7 bases, and 14 bases lay outside the gene matches. Germline V gene lookup returns CDR1 MNHEY and CDR2 SMNVEV (reference sequence). CDR3 sequence (DNA): TGTGCCAGCACCTCAACGCGGCAGGGGGTTAACGAGCAGTACTTC. This translates into CASTSTRQGVNEQYF.

This clonotype was recorded at least ten times. The J gene is TRBJ2-7, the V gene TRBV5-1; tentatively, D is TRBD2 (5 bases). The V gene's germline CDR1 is SGHRS and CDR2 YFSETQ. The CDR3 length is 11 residues. Between the trimmed V and J ends, which lost 7 bases and 6 bases, there was a span of 11 bases. Written as DNA, the CDR3 is TGCGCCAGCCGTCTAGGAGGCGAGCAGTACTTC. Translating gives CASRLGGEQYF. The variable domain in full, with the rest retrieved from reference TRBV5-1 and TRBJ2-7, is KAGVTQTPRYLIKTRGQQVTLSCSPISGHRSVSWYQQTPGQGLQFLFEYFSETQRNKGNFPGRFSGRQFSNSRSEMNVSTLELGDSALYLCASRLGGEQYFGPGTRLTVT.

This clonotype has ten or more counts. The genes are TRBV12-3 or TRBV12-4 and TRBJ2-7, with D perhaps assigned TRBD1 or TRBD2 (6 bases each). V was pared by 4 bases and J by 6 bases, with 28 bases between. This CDR3 has 18 residues. The CDR3 region has the DNA TGTGCCAGCAGTTCTCCGGGACGGGACATCCTCCTCGGGGGCGAGCAGTACTTC. Translated, it gives CASSSPGRDILLGGEQYF.

This clonotype was seen many times. This chain uses TRBV30 with TRBJ2-3; the D gene is possibly TRBD1 (5 bases). Germline V gene sequence: CDR1 GTSNPN, CDR2 SVGIG (reference sequence). The CDR3 consists of 13 residues. Trimming removed 1 base at V and 6 bases at J, with 11 bases between. The CDR3 nucleotides read TGTGCCTGGAGTGAGGGGCTTGCCGATACGCAGTATTTT. The encoded protein is CAWSEGLADTQYF.

This clonotype was seen repeatedly, ten times or more. This chain joins TRBV6-5 and TRBJ1-1; D uncertain. Per germline, CDR1 MNHEY and CDR2 SVGAGI. This CDR3 contains 17 residues. V was cut by 0 bases and J by 1 base, with 15 bases left in between. The CDR3 here is CASSYSNGRGANTEAFF. The CDR3 DNA reads TGTGCCAGCAGTTACTCCAACGGGCGTGGTGCGAACACTGAAGCTTTCTTT.

This clonotype was observed at least ten times. V and J are TRBV18 and TRBJ1-4, with D maybe TRBD1 (5 bases). V gave up 4 bases and J gave up 0 bases, with 12 bases separating them. The CDR3 spans 16 residues. Germline loops: CDR1 KGHSH, CDR2 LQKENI. The CDR3 nucleotides read TGTGCCAGCTCACTACGGGACGGATCAACTAATGAAAAACTGTTTTTT. It is translated as CASSLRDGSTNEKLFF.

Remarks on this clonotype: A single base separates this from a much larger clone, so it may be a read error. The chain joins TRBV2 to TRBJ1-2, with 7 nucleotides matching TRBD1. Germline CDR1 and CDR2: SNHLY and FYNNEI. CDR3 size: 15 residues. The CDR3 sequence: CASSAGSGGHYGCTF. CDR3 in DNA: TGTGCCAGCAGTGCCGGATCAGGGGGACACTATGGCTGCACCTTC.

The table lists this clonotype with a few counts. The chain has TRBV27 and TRBJ2-3; D may be TRBD2 (6 bases). The germline gives CDR1 MNHEY, CDR2 SMNVEV (reference sequence). This CDR3 has 15 amino acids. V lost 3 bases and J lost 1, with 11 bases in between. The CDR3 DNA follows: TGTGCCAGCAGTTTGGGGGGTTGGGGCACAGATACGCAGTATTTT. Amino acids: CASSLGGWGTDTQYF.

This clonotype was recorded at least ten times. The chain uses TRBV12-3 or TRBV12-4 and TRBJ2-5; weak D call: TRBD1 (6 bases). CDR3 length equals 13 residues. V lost 6 bases and J 5 bases, leaving 13 bases between the germline ends. CDR3 protein: CASSPTGWETQYF. As DNA, the CDR3 is TGTGCCAGCAGCCCAACAGGGTGGGAGACCCAGTACTTC.

J is TRBJ1-3 and V is TRBV11-2; D remains ambiguous. The V and J ends lost 5 bases and 2 bases respectively, with 1 base between them. This CDR3 comprises 11 residues. CDR1 SGHAT and CDR2 FQNNGV come from the germline V gene. CDR3 DNA sequence: TGTGCCAGCAGCACTGGAAACACCATATATTTT. This sequence encodes CASSTGNTIYF.

To note about this clonotype: Relative to the germline gene, one junction end is altered; a read error may explain this. The V and J genes are TRBV28 and TRBJ2-5; 7 bases map to TRBD1. The germline V gene has CDR1 MDHEN and CDR2 SYDVKM. The CDR3 sequence is 16 residues long. CDR3 residues: CAGSFLRDSSRKTQYF. CDR3 DNA: TGTGCCGGCAGTTTCCTCCGGGACAGCTCTCGGAAGACCCAGTACTTC.

This clonotype was detected ten times or more. In DNA form, the CDR3 reads TGCGCCAGCAGCCCTGGACAGGGGTTATCCTACGAGCAGTACTTC. Protein: CASSPGQGLSYEQYF. The rearrangement uses TRBV5-1 and TRBJ2-7, with 9 bases that match TRBD1. CDR1 is SGHRS and CDR2 is YFSETQ in the germline V gene. V was clipped by 4 bases and J by 1 base; unmatched bases: 6. The CDR3 is 15 amino acids.

At least ten counts were recorded for this clonotype. The J gene is TRBJ1-2, the V gene TRBV6-1; 7 positions agree with TRBD1. This CDR3 region has 14 residues. Germline V gene sequence: CDR1 MNHNS, CDR2 SASEGT. Unmatched junction bases numbered 11, after V lost 6 bases and J lost 7 bases. As DNA, the CDR3 is TGTGCCAGCAGCGAAAACGACAGGGTTACTGGCTACACCTTC. Translation: CASSENDRVTGYTF.

Remarks on this clonotype: Germline and junction disagree at one end, which may indicate a read error. The chain combines TRBV3-1 with TRBJ2-3, with a possible D match to TRBD2 (6 bases). Germline V gene lookup returns CDR1 LGHDT and CDR2 YNNKEL (reference sequence). CDR3 length equals 17 residues. CDR3 in DNA: TGCGCCAGCAGCCACCCGAAAAAGCGGGCCATCACAGATACGCAGTATTTT. The encoded protein is CASSHPKKRAITDTQYF.

The CDR3 DNA is TGTGCCAGCAGTGGAGAGACAGGGGCCCAGAACACTGAAGCTTTCTTT. Translating it yields CASSGETGAQNTEAFF. The chain has TRBV6-2 or TRBV6-3 and TRBJ1-1, with TRBD1 matching 8 bases. CDR1 and CDR2 (germline): MNHEY, SVGEGT. The CDR3 contains 16 residues. V dropped 5 bases and J dropped 1; count of bases not matched to a gene: 9.

In this sample, this clonotype turned up many times. The chain couples TRBV7-2 to TRBJ2-3; 9 bases align to TRBD1. The CDR3 has 15 residues. Germline V gene data show CDR1 as SGHTA and CDR2 as FQGNSA. V lost 5 bases and J lost 2; bases outside the gene matches: 5. The CDR3 nucleotides read TGTGCCAGCAGCCTACAGGGGGCGGTCACAGATACGCAGTATTTT. Translation: CASSLQGAVTDTQYF.

Many counts were recorded for this clonotype. This rearrangement joins TRBV6-5 to TRBJ2-5; 10 bases agree with TRBD2. Germline loops: CDR1 MNHEY, CDR2 SVGAGI. V lost 2 bases and J lost 5; bases outside the gene matches: 11. This CDR3 spans 17 amino acids. The CDR3 DNA reads as TGTGCCAGCAGTTACAATCCAGCGGGAGGGCCGGGCGAGACCCAGTACTTC. This translates into CASSYNPAGGPGETQYF.

This clonotype was observed many times. The V gene is TRBV30, the J gene TRBJ2-5; 9 bases are shared with TRBD1. J gave up 4 bases and V 7 bases, and 10 bases lay outside the gene matches. Germline V gene data show CDR1 as GTSNPN and CDR2 as SVGIG (reference sequence). This CDR3 contains 14 residues. The CDR3 nucleotides read TGTGCCTCGAGCCGGGACAGGGCATCAGAGACCCAGTACTTC. It translates to CASSRDRASETQYF.

This clonotype was observed many times. The rearrangement uses TRBV5-4 and TRBJ1-1, with D tentatively TRBD1 (5 bases). The CDR3 totals 14 residues. Germline CDR1 and CDR2: SGHNT and YYREEE (reference sequence). Deletions cut 0 bases from V and 4 bases from J, with 10 bases between. The CDR3 protein is CASSLEGMGTEAFF. The CDR3 bases are TGTGCCAGCAGCTTGGAGGGGATGGGCACTGAAGCTTTCTTT.